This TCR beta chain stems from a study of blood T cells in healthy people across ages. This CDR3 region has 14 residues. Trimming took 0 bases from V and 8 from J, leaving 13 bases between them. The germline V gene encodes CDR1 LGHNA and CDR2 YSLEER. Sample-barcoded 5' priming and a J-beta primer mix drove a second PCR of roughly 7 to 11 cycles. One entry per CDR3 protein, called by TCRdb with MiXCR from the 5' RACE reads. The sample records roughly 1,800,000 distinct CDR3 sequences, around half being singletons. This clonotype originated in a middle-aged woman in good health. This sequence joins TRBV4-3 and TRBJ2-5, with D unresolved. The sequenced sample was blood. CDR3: CASSQDLRSGTQYF. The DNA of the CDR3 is TGCGCCAGCAGCCAAGATCTCCGATCTGGCACCCAGTACTTC.